The entry that follows covers one T cell receptor beta chain sequence. TCRdb processed the 5' RACE reads anew with MiXCR; each CDR3 protein has one entry. The repertoire holds fewer than 900,000 distinct CDR3 sequences, with around a sixth as singletons. The data were obtained in a study of identical twins. The CDR3 has 14 residues. Trimming removed 6 bases from V and 1 base from J; junction bases left unmatched: 6. Germline lookup yields CDR1 DFQATT and CDR2 SNEGSKA (reference sequence). This sample also belongs to another study, concerning T cells expressing NK-cell markers.

Specimen: PBMCs. This TCR was recovered from a woman aged 18-29 years in good health. The chain recombines TRBV20-1 with TRBJ1-3, with 7 bases matching TRBD1. The chain's CDR3 is CSARNRGSGNTIYF. In DNA, the CDR3 is TGCAGTGCCCGGAACAGGGGTTCTGGAAACACCATATATTTT.